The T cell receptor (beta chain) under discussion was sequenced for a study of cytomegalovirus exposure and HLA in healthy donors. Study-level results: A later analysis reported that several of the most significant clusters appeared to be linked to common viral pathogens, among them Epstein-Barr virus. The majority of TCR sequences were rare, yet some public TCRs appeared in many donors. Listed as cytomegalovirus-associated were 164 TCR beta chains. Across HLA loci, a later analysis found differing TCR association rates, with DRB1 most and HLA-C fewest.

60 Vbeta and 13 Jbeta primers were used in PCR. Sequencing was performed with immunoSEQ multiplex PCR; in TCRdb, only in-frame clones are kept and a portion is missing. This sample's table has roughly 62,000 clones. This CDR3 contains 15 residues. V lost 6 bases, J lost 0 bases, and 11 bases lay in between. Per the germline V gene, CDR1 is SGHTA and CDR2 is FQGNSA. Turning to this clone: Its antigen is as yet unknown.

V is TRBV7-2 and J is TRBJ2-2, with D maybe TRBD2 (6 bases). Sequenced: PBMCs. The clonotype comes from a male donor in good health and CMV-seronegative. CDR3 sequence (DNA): TGTGCCAGCAGGACGGGACTCTCGAACACCGGGGAGCTGTTTTTT. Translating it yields CASRTGLSNTGELFF.